The 28 T cell receptor beta chains given below trace back to one sample, sequenced in a study of shared clonotypes between healthy human individuals (dated by TCRdb to 2018 to 2020). Libraries were built with the immunoSEQ multiplex PCR assay. As stored in TCRdb, this immuneACCESS dataset retains in-frame rearrangements with V and J assigned. A fraction of the clones does not appear; measured against another copy, unresolved V genes explain less than half of the discrepancy, and the remainder lacks a known reason. The sample profile shows fewer than 1.8 million clones; about 98.5% of them were found once. Together, the top ten hold about 0.4% of the sample. The sequencing sample was made of naive CD4+ T cells sorted from blood. Per the publication, the cell subset or site label means: CD45RA+ positively selected. The receptors stem from a man aged 25-45 years in good health.

This clone has a single count. V gene TRBV7-2 combines with J gene TRBJ1-5; possible D gene TRBD1, 5 bases. The CDR3 extends over 15 amino acids. Trimming cost V 5 bases and J 0 bases, with 11 bases left between them. Germline V gene lookup returns CDR1 SGHTA and CDR2 FQGNSA. The CDR3 DNA reads as TGTGCCAGCAGCGCCGGGACGGATAGCAATCAGCCCCAGCATTTT. It codes for CASSAGTDSNQPQHF.

V and J are TRBV30 and TRBJ2-7, with D perhaps matching TRBD2 (6 bases). Trimming shortened V by 5 bases and J by 6 bases, and 11 bases separated the two germline ends. The CDR3 is made up of 11 amino acids. Germline V gives CDR1 GTSNPN, CDR2 SVGIG (reference sequence). Here the CDR3 reads CAWLGGSEQYF. DNA for the CDR3: TGTGCCTGGCTCGGAGGGAGCGAGCAGTACTTC.

The chain is built from TRBV28 and TRBJ2-1, with no clear D. Trimming cost V 6 bases and J 7 bases, with 10 bases left between them. The germline CDR1 and CDR2 sequences are MDHEN and SYDVKM. The CDR3 consists of 12 residues. CDR3 DNA: TGTGCCAGCAGGTCCTTGGGGAATGAGCAGTTCTTC. It codes for CASRSLGNEQFF. The variable domain in full, with the rest retrieved from reference TRBV28 and TRBJ2-1, is DVKVTQSSRYLVKRTGEKVFLECVQDMDHENMFWYRQDPGLGLRLIYFSYDVKMKEKGDIPEGYSVSREKKERFSLILESASTNQTSMYLCASRSLGNEQFFGPGTRLTVL.

The V call is TRBV5-4, the J call TRBJ2-2, with TRBD2 matching 14 bases. Germline CDR1 and CDR2: SGHNT and YYREEE (reference sequence). The CDR3 has 17 amino acids. Trimming removed 5 bases from V and 5 bases from J; junction bases left unmatched: 8. In DNA form, the CDR3 reads TGTGCCAGCAGGGAGACTAGCGGGAGGGCCAGGACCGGGGAGCTGTTTTTT. It encodes CASRETSGRARTGELFF.

The genes are TRBV11-2 and TRBJ2-5, with 10 bases that match TRBD1. Germline assignment: CDR1 SGHAT and CDR2 FQNNGV. The CDR3 contains 16 residues. Unmatched junction bases numbered 6, after V lost 1 base and J lost 4 bases. The CDR3 DNA reads TGTGCCAGCAGCTTAGTAGGGGACAGGGGATTAGAGACCCAGTACTTC. It encodes CASSLVGDRGLETQYF. Based on the CDR3 plus reference TRBV11-2 and TRBJ2-5, the full variable domain is EAGVAQSPRYKIIEKRQSVAFWCNPISGHATLYWYQQILGQGPKLLIQFQNNGVVDDSQLPKDRFSAERLKGVDSTLKIQPAKLEDSAVYLCASSLVGDRGLETQYFGPGTRLLVL.

The chain couples TRBV25-1 to TRBJ1-1; D not certain. Per the germline V gene, CDR1 is MGHDK and CDR2 is SYGVNS. Trimming took off 2 bases at V and 4 bases at J, with 11 bases between the two ends. The CDR3 covers 14 residues. The CDR3 spells CASSEAGRTTEAFF. The CDR3 DNA sequence: TGTGCCAGCAGTGAAGCAGGAAGAACCACTGAAGCTTTCTTT.

The chain carries TRBV10-2 and TRBJ1-2; 8 nucleotides match TRBD1. The CDR3 consists of 16 residues. With V trimmed by 6 bases and J by 3 bases, 12 bases remained unmatched. Germline CDR1 reads WSHSY; CDR2 reads SAAADI. The CDR3 loop reads CASRATVGQADYGYTF. Here the CDR3 DNA reads TGCGCCAGCAGGGCCACGGTGGGACAGGCGGACTATGGCTACACCTTC.

This clone appeared once. The V and J genes are TRBV5-1 and TRBJ1-4; 7 nucleotides align to TRBD1. CDR3 length: 16 amino acids. With 1 base clipped from V and 5 bases from J, the junction kept 8 bases outside the gene matches. Germline V lookup: CDR1 SGHRS, CDR2 YFSETQ. The CDR3 loop is CASSLLGTAVNEKLFF. CDR3 coding DNA: TGCGCCAGCAGCTTGCTAGGGACAGCTGTAAATGAAAAACTGTTTTTT.

The rearrangement uses TRBV15 and TRBJ1-1; the D gene is possibly TRBD1 (5 bases). Trimming took off 0 bases at V and 5 bases at J, with 13 bases between the two ends. Per the germline V gene, CDR1 is LNHNV and CDR2 is YYDKDF (reference sequence). This CDR3 comprises 15 residues. In nucleotides, the CDR3 is TGTGCCACCAGCAGAGATCCGGGGGGAGGAACTGAAGCTTTCTTT. This gives the protein CATSRDPGGGTEAFF.

The rearrangement joins TRBV14 to TRBJ1-1; weak D call: TRBD1 (5 bases). Germline assignment: CDR1 SGHDN and CDR2 FVKESK. Trimming left V 4 bases short and J 2 bases short, with 17 bases between. CDR3 length equals 16 residues. The CDR3 DNA sequence: TGTGCCAGCAGCCCTTTATGGGGCAGCCATAACACTGAAGCTTTCTTT. Residues: CASSPLWGSHNTEAFF.

The V call is TRBV19, the J call TRBJ2-1, with 9 bases identical to TRBD2. The junction had 15 bases not matched to a gene; V was cut back by 6 bases and J by 3 bases. Germline CDR1 is LNHDA and CDR2 is SQIVND (reference sequence). This CDR3 comprises 18 residues. CDR3 in DNA: TGTGCCAGTAGCGCTAGCGGGACCCGCGGAAAAGACTACAATGAGCAGTTCTTC. The encoded protein is CASSASGTRGKDYNEQFF.

This chain links TRBV28 with TRBJ1-1; perhaps TRBD1 as D (5 bases). Trimming removed 4 bases from V and 6 bases from J, with 12 bases in between. Germline CDR1 reads MDHEN; CDR2 reads SYDVKM. This CDR3 is built from 13 residues. The CDR3: CASSSAGISEAFF. CDR3 in DNA: TGTGCCAGCAGTTCCGCAGGGATCTCTGAAGCTTTCTTT.

V is TRBV7-3 and J is TRBJ2-1; D not resolved. From germline, CDR1 is SGHTA and CDR2 FQGTGA. CDR3 length equals 13 residues. Trimming left V 5 bases short and J 10 bases short, with 15 bases between. The CDR3 nucleotides are TGTGCCAGCAGCCCAAAGAACGTCGTCGAGCAGTTCTTC. It codes for CASSPKNVVEQFF.

CDR3 DNA sequence: TGTGCCAGCAGCTTATCGGCTAGCGGGAGTTTTTACGACAATGAGCAGTTCTTC. Translation gives CASSLSASGSFYDNEQFF. The chain joins TRBV11-3 to TRBJ2-1; 10 nucleotides match TRBD2. Germline values: CDR1 SGHNT, CDR2 YENEEA. The CDR3 has 18 residues. V shed 2 bases, J shed 5 bases, and the junction held 12 bases outside the gene matches.

The CDR3 spells CASSPLQGVLSYEQYF. CDR3 nucleotide sequence: TGTGCCAGCAGCCCTCTACAGGGGGTCCTCTCCTACGAGCAGTACTTC. J is TRBJ2-7 and V is TRBV14; TRBD1 aligns across 8 bases. Unmatched junction bases numbered 8, after V lost 4 bases and J lost 0 bases. The length of the CDR3 is 16 residues. Per the germline V gene, CDR1 is SGHDN and CDR2 is FVKESK.

The gene calls are TRBV25-1 and TRBJ2-1; TRBD2 agrees at 8 bases. In germline, CDR1 is MGHDK, CDR2 SYGVNS. Trimming took 5 bases from V and 4 from J; bases not matched to a gene: 7. The CDR3 runs 15 residues. The CDR3 sequence: CASSPGGPLYNEQFF. Written as DNA, the CDR3 is TGTGCCAGCAGTCCGGGAGGGCCATTATACAATGAGCAGTTCTTC.

The chain recombines TRBV5-1 with TRBJ2-5; D is ambiguous. The germline V gene has CDR1 SGHRS and CDR2 YFSETQ. V was pared by 4 bases and J by 5 bases, with 12 bases between. The CDR3 has 13 residues. This CDR3 is CASSPEVTETQYF. The CDR3 bases are TGCGCCAGCAGCCCGGAAGTAACTGAGACCCAGTACTTC.

The V call is TRBV14, the J call TRBJ2-2, with D uncertain. V lost 4 bases and J 8 bases, leaving 11 bases between the germline ends. Germline CDR1 is SGHDN and CDR2 is FVKESK. The CDR3 covers 13 residues. The CDR3 region has the DNA TGTGCCAGCAGCCTGGTAGAATTTGGGGAGCTGTTTTTT. It codes for CASSLVEFGELFF.

V gene TRBV7-6 combines with J gene TRBJ2-1; D may be TRBD2 (5 bases). The CDR3 is 15 amino acids. The germline V gene encodes CDR1 SGHVS and CDR2 FNYEAQ. Trimming removed 2 bases from V and 12 bases from J, with 20 bases in between. CDR3 amino acids: CASSLFADPVRGQFF. The CDR3 DNA sequence: TGTGCCAGCAGCTTATTTGCGGACCCCGTACGGGGGCAGTTCTTC.

The chain links TRBV5-8 to TRBJ2-1; the match to TRBD1 covers 9 bases. Unmatched junction bases numbered 4, after V lost 1 base and J lost 8 bases. CDR3 length: 14 amino acids. The V gene's germline CDR1 is SGHTS and CDR2 YDEGEE. The DNA for the CDR3 is TGTGCCAGCAGCTTGAACAGGGGGCGAGATGAGCAGTTCTTC. It yields the protein CASSLNRGRDEQFF.

This clone was observed a single time. This chain connects TRBV18 to TRBJ2-2; D not certain. Per germline, CDR1 KGHSH and CDR2 LQKENI. V lost 5 bases and J lost 0, with 13 bases in between. CDR3 length: 16 residues. DNA of the CDR3: TGTGCCAGCTCATTGAGGCAGAACGCGAACACCGGGGAGCTGTTTTTT. The encoded protein is CASSLRQNANTGELFF.

The rearrangement links TRBV4-1 to TRBJ2-2; the D gene is possibly TRBD2 (6 bases). Germline CDR1 is MGHRA and CDR2 is YSYEKL. The V end lost 8 bases, the J end lost 2 bases, and 12 bases lay between the germline ends. The CDR3 totals 14 residues. The CDR3 sequence is CASEWGVNTGELFF. The CDR3, as DNA: TGCGCCAGCGAGTGGGGGGTTAACACCGGGGAGCTGTTTTTT.

To note about this clone: This specimen includes other DNA sequences encoding the same CDR3. The rearrangement links TRBV7-2 to TRBJ2-7, with 7 bases aligning to TRBD2. With V trimmed by 5 bases and J by 1 base, 5 bases remained unmatched. CDR3 length equals 14 residues. Germline V gives CDR1 SGHTA, CDR2 FQGNSA. The CDR3 is CASSPREGSYEQYF. The DNA of the CDR3 is TGTGCCAGCAGCCCCAGGGAGGGTTCCTACGAGCAGTACTTC.

With regard to this clone: This CDR3 is also generated by other DNA sequences in the sample. This rearrangement joins TRBV9 to TRBJ2-1, with 8 bases lining up with TRBD1. CDR3 length equals 14 residues. Trimming at V came to 3 bases and at J to 5 bases, leaving 4 bases not matched to a gene. Germline V lookup: CDR1 SGDLS, CDR2 YYNGEE. This chain's CDR3 is CASSAGQGDNEQFF. The CDR3 bases are TGTGCCAGCAGCGCTGGACAGGGAGACAATGAGCAGTTCTTC.

J is TRBJ2-5 and V is TRBV5-1; D call uncertain. V was shortened by 4 bases and J by 6 bases, with 16 bases between the two germline ends. CDR3 length: 14 residues. CDR1 is SGHRS, CDR2 YFSETQ, per germline. CDR3 bases: TGCGCCAGCAGCGCGTCTGTGTCCGGGCAGACCCAGTACTTC. Amino acids: CASSASVSGQTQYF.

The rearrangement joins TRBV2 to TRBJ1-5; D is unclear. The CDR3 has 12 amino acids. Trimming took 7 bases from V and 6 from J, leaving 10 bases between them. Germline V CDR1 and CDR2: SNHLY, FYNNEI. The CDR3, as DNA: TGTGCCAGCAAGGGAGGATCTCAGCCCCAGCATTTT. It encodes CASKGGSQPQHF.

The rearrangement joins TRBV10-1 to TRBJ1-4; maybe TRBD1 (5 bases). Trimming left V 8 bases short and J 10 bases short, with 20 bases between. CDR3 length equals 14 residues. Germline V gene sequence: CDR1 WNHNN, CDR2 SYGVQD (reference sequence). Here the CDR3 reads CASLPSRETAKLFF. CDR3 coding DNA: TGCGCCAGCCTTCCCAGCCGGGAGACAGCAAAACTGTTTTTT.

The CDR3 is CATSPGTGPYEQYF. CDR3 DNA: TGTGCCACCAGTCCCGGGACAGGGCCTTACGAGCAGTACTTC. The rearrangement joins TRBV15 to TRBJ2-7; TRBD1 agrees at 9 bases. Germline V lookup: CDR1 LNHNV, CDR2 YYDKDF (reference sequence). The CDR3 length is 14 residues. Trimming at V came to 6 bases and at J to 4 bases, leaving 7 bases not matched to a gene.